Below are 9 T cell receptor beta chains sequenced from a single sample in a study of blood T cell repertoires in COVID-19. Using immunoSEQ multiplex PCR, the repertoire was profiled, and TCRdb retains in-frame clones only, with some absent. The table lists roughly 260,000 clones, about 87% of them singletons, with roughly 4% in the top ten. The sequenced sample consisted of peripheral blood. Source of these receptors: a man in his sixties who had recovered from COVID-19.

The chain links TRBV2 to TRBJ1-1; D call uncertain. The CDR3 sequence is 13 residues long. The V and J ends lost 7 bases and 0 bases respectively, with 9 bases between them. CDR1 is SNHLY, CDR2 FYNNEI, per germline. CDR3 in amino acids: CASNLDMNTEAFF. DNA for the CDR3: TGTGCCAGCAATTTAGATATGAACACTGAAGCTTTCTTT.

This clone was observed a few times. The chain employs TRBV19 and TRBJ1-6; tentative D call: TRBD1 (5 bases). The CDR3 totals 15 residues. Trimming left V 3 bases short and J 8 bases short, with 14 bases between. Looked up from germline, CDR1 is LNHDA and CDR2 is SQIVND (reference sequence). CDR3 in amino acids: CASSITGTGDSPLHF. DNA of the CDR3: TGTGCCAGTAGTATCACCGGGACGGGGGATTCACCCCTCCACTTT.

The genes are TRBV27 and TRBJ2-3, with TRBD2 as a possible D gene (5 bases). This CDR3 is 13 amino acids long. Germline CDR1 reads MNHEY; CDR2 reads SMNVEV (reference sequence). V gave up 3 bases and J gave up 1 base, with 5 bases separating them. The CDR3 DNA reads TGTGCCAGCAGTTTCGGGGGCACAGATACGCAGTATTTT. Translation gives CASSFGGTDTQYF.

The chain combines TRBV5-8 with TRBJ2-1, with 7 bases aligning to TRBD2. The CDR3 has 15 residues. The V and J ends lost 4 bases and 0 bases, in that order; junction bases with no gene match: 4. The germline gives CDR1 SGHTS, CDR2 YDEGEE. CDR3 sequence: CASSVPGGSYNEQFF. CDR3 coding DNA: TGTGCCAGCAGCGTCCCGGGGGGCTCCTACAATGAGCAGTTCTTC.

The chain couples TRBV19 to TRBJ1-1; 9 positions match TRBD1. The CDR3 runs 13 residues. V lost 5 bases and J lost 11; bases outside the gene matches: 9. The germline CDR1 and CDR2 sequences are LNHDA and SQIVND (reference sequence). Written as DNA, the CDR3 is TGTGCCAGTAGTGAGACAGGGGGAGCAAAGGCTTTCTTT. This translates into CASSETGGAKAFF.

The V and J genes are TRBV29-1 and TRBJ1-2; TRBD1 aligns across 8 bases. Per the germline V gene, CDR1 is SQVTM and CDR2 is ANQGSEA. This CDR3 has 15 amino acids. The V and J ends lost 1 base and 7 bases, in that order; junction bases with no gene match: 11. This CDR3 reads CSVEAGQGTTGGYTF. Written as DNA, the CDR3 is TGCAGCGTTGAAGCCGGACAGGGCACAACTGGTGGCTACACCTTC. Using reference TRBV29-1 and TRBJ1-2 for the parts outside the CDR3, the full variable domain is SAVISQKPSRDICQRGTSLTIQCQVDSQVTMMFWYRQQPGQSLTLIATANQGSEATYESGFVIDKFPISRPNLTFSTLTVSNMSPEDSSIYLCSVEAGQGTTGGYTFGSGTRLTVV.

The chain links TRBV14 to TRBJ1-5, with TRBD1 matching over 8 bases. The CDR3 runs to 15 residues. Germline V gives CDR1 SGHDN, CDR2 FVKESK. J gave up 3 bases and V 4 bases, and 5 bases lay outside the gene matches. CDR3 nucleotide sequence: TGTGCCAGCAGCCGAGAGACAGGGGTCAATCAGCCCCAGCATTTT. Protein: CASSRETGVNQPQHF.

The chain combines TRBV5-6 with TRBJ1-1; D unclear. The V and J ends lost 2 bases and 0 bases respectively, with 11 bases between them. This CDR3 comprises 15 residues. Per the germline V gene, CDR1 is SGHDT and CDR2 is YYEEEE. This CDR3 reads CASSFRRGLNTEAFF. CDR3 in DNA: TGTGCCAGCAGCTTTCGTAGAGGCTTGAACACTGAAGCTTTCTTT.

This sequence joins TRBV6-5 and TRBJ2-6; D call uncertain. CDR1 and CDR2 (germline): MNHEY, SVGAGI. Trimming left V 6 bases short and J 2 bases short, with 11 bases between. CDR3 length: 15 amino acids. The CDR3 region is CASSPSVPGANVLTF. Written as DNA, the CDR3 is TGTGCCAGCAGCCCCAGTGTACCTGGGGCCAACGTCCTGACTTTC.